This passage covers 28 T cell receptor beta chains from one sample sequenced in a study of early stage breast cancer tumors. Data came from immunoSEQ multiplex PCR; TCRdb stores just in-frame clones and leaves some out. The sample holds about 72,000 clones, around four fifths seen once. The sequencing sample was made of blood. Receptors were obtained from a person aged 55 to 69 with breast cancer.

The J gene is TRBJ1-4, the V gene TRBV18; D remains ambiguous. Germline CDR1 is KGHSH and CDR2 is LQKENI. Trimming took 4 bases from V and 8 from J, leaving 17 bases between them. The CDR3 is 15 residues long. The CDR3 here is CASSQSRVREEKLFF. For the CDR3, the DNA is TGTGCCAGCTCACAGTCGAGGGTCCGGGAAGAAAAACTGTTTTTT.

The rearrangement joins TRBV6-5 to TRBJ1-2, with 7 positions matching TRBD1. V shed 6 bases and J 8 bases; nucleotides not matched to a gene: 9. The CDR3 is 13 residues long. The V gene's germline CDR1 is MNHEY and CDR2 SVGAGI. The CDR3 spells CASRSLRGKGYTF. As DNA, the CDR3 is TGTGCCAGCAGATCGCTCAGGGGGAAAGGCTACACCTTC.

The chain employs TRBV4-1 and TRBJ2-5, with a possible D match to TRBD2 (5 bases). The ends were cut back, 4 bases at V and 2 bases at J, with 8 bases in the middle. The CDR3 length is 13 residues. Germline CDR1 reads MGHRA; CDR2 reads YSYEKL. CDR3 coding DNA: TGCGCCAGCAGCCTCCCGGGACAAGAGACCCAGTACTTC. Translated, it gives CASSLPGQETQYF.

The gene calls are TRBV7-6 and TRBJ2-1; 8 bases align to TRBD2. Germline loops: CDR1 SGHVS, CDR2 FNYEAQ. This CDR3 has 12 amino acids. V shed 5 bases and J 9 bases; nucleotides not matched to a gene: 3. Here the CDR3 DNA reads TGTGCCAGCAGCCTTACTAGCGGTGAGCAGTTCTTC. This translates into CASSLTSGEQFF.

This clone was seen once. The J gene is TRBJ1-2, the V gene TRBV5-5; 10 nucleotides match TRBD1. Germline CDR1 reads SGHKS; CDR2 reads YYEKEE (reference sequence). The CDR3 is 15 residues long. Trimming removed 4 bases from V and 2 bases from J; junction bases left unmatched: 5. CDR3 nucleotide sequence: TGTGCCAGCAGCGTGGGACAGGGGCAAAACTATGGCTACACCTTC. This encodes CASSVGQGQNYGYTF.

This chain links TRBV25-1 with TRBJ2-1; D remains unclear. From germline, CDR1 is MGHDK and CDR2 SYGVNS. The CDR3 runs to 12 residues. Trimming stripped 6 bases from V and 5 bases from J, with 8 bases between. CDR3 loop: CASRRTDNEQFF. The CDR3 DNA follows: TGTGCCAGCAGACGGACGGACAATGAGCAGTTCTTC.

This clone came up a few times. The chain uses TRBV27 and TRBJ2-7; D is unresolved. From germline, CDR1 is MNHEY and CDR2 SMNVEV (reference sequence). The CDR3 extends over 13 amino acids. V was cut by 3 bases and J by 1 base, with 7 bases left in between. The CDR3 DNA follows: TGTGCCAGCAGTTTTGCACGGTCCTACGAGCAGTACTTC. It codes for CASSFARSYEQYF.

V and J are TRBV2 and TRBJ2-3; 9 bases match TRBD2. The CDR3 is made up of 14 amino acids. Per the germline V gene, CDR1 is SNHLY and CDR2 is FYNNEI. The V gene end was trimmed by 4 bases and the J gene end by 4 bases; junction bases not matched to a gene: 3. CDR3 nucleotides: TGTGCCAGCAGTGGAGGCGGGGGGGCAGATACGCAGTATTTT. Translation gives CASSGGGGADTQYF.

The genes are TRBV5-5 and TRBJ2-7; 9 nucleotides align to TRBD1. CDR1 and CDR2 from the germline V gene are SGHKS and YYEKEE (reference sequence). The junction had 9 bases not matched to a gene; V was cut back by 4 bases and J by 4 bases. The CDR3 sequence is 15 residues long. In DNA form, the CDR3 reads TGTGCCAGCAGCCGCCGGACAGGGGAATCTTACGAGCAGTACTTC. Its protein product is CASSRRTGESYEQYF.

The genes are TRBV11-2 and TRBJ1-4; D is uncertain. The CDR3 runs 11 residues. The V gene's germline CDR1 is SGHAT and CDR2 FQNNGV. Trimming took off 3 bases at V and 5 bases at J, with 1 base between the two ends. In DNA, the CDR3 is TGTGCCAGCAGCTTCAATGAAAAACTGTTTTTT. Encoded protein: CASSFNEKLFF.

This chain uses TRBV27 with TRBJ2-5; D may be TRBD2 (5 bases). Trimming pared 6 bases from V and 0 bases from J, leaving 17 bases between. The V gene's germline CDR1 is MNHEY and CDR2 SMNVEV (reference sequence). This CDR3 spans 16 amino acids. The CDR3, as DNA: TGTGCCAGCAGCCGAGGGCGTTTGAACCACCAAGAGACCCAGTACTTC. It codes for CASSRGRLNHQETQYF.

V is TRBV10-3 and J is TRBJ1-4, with a possible D match to TRBD1 (5 bases). V lost 3 bases and J lost 8, with 13 bases in between. CDR3 length: 14 residues. Germline CDR1 is ENHRY and CDR2 is SYGVKD. CDR3 in DNA: TGTGCCATCAGTGACGGGGGAGCGGGGGAAAAACTGTTTTTT. It codes for CAISDGGAGEKLFF.

This rearrangement joins TRBV5-4 to TRBJ2-7; 8 bases agree with TRBD2. This CDR3 is 14 amino acids long. The germline gives CDR1 SGHNT, CDR2 YYREEE (reference sequence). The trim removed 5 bases at V and 3 bases at J, leaving 7 bases unmatched. The CDR3 region has the DNA TGTGCCAGCAGACGGCGGGGGGCAAACTACGAGCAGTACTTC. Translated: CASRRRGANYEQYF.

The J gene is TRBJ1-2, the V gene TRBV18, with 7 bases fitting TRBD1. The CDR3 has 13 amino acids. Germline V gives CDR1 KGHSH, CDR2 LQKENI. With 6 bases clipped from V and 8 bases from J, the junction kept 9 bases outside the gene matches. The CDR3 here is CASSPGQRRGYTF. In DNA form, the CDR3 reads TGTGCCAGCTCGCCGGGACAGCGAAGGGGCTACACCTTC.

This clone was seen only once. The J gene is TRBJ1-1, the V gene TRBV30; TRBD1 might be the D (5 bases). Germline V gene data show CDR1 as GTSNPN and CDR2 as SVGIG (reference sequence). Trimming removed 3 bases from V and 0 bases from J, with 17 bases in between. The CDR3 contains 16 residues. CDR3 sequence reads: CAWRVGDLGMNTEAFF. The CDR3 DNA is TGTGCCTGGAGAGTAGGGGACTTAGGAATGAACACTGAAGCTTTCTTT.

This clone was seen only once. V is TRBV19 and J is TRBJ1-4; unclear D gene. Germline CDR1 and CDR2: LNHDA and SQIVND (reference sequence). The CDR3 is made up of 13 amino acids. V was trimmed by 6 bases and J by 4 bases, leaving 9 bases between them. This CDR3 is CASSPGVNEKLFF. The CDR3 nucleotides are TGTGCCAGTAGCCCAGGTGTTAATGAAAAACTGTTTTTT.

The chain is built from TRBV7-2 and TRBJ2-7; 9 bases line up with TRBD1. Germline-derived CDR1 and CDR2 are SGHTA and FQGNSA. CDR3 size: 19 residues. V gave up 5 bases and J gave up 1 base; unmatched junction bases: 18. CDR3 loop: CASSLRVEQGARVSYEQYF. CDR3 nucleotides: TGTGCCAGCAGCCTAAGGGTCGAACAGGGGGCCCGTGTATCCTACGAGCAGTACTTC.

The chain links TRBV6-5 to TRBJ2-1; the D is unclear. V was pared by 6 bases and J by 0 bases, with 9 bases between. CDR3 length: 14 residues. Germline V lookup: CDR1 MNHEY, CDR2 SVGAGI. This CDR3 is CASRTYRSYNEQFF. The CDR3 DNA reads as TGTGCCAGCAGGACGTATCGCTCCTACAATGAGCAGTTCTTC.

This clone appeared once. This rearrangement joins TRBV7-6 to TRBJ2-2; 15 positions agree with TRBD2. In germline, CDR1 is SGHVS, CDR2 FNYEAQ. This CDR3 spans 16 amino acids. V lost 3 bases to trimming and J lost 5 bases; unmatched junction nucleotides: 1. The CDR3 is CASSLGLAGGTGELFF. DNA for the CDR3: TGTGCCAGCAGCTTGGGACTAGCGGGAGGTACCGGGGAGCTGTTTTTT.

This clone has more than one count but fewer than ten. The CDR3 reads CAWSGGQVNYGYTF. CDR3 DNA: TGTGCCTGGAGTGGTGGACAGGTCAACTATGGCTACACCTTC. This chain links TRBV30 with TRBJ1-2; 7 positions match TRBD1. Germline lookup yields CDR1 GTSNPN and CDR2 SVGIG (reference sequence). J lost 2 bases, V lost 1 base, and 4 bases had no gene match. The CDR3 runs 14 residues.

The chain couples TRBV15 to TRBJ2-7, with 10 bases aligning to TRBD1. In germline, CDR1 is LNHNV, CDR2 YYDKDF (reference sequence). Germline trimming cut 0 bases from V and 3 bases from J; bases unmatched to any gene: 2. CDR3 size: 15 residues. Written as DNA, the CDR3 is TGTGCCACCAGCAGAGAGGGGACAGGGGACTACGAGCAGTACTTC. Translating it yields CATSREGTGDYEQYF.

V is TRBV14 and J is TRBJ1-4, with no clear D. Germline CDR1 is SGHDN and CDR2 is FVKESK. The CDR3 length is 12 residues. V was shortened by 1 base and J by 8 bases, with 5 bases between the two germline ends. This chain's CDR3 is CASSQGGEKLFF. The DNA of the CDR3 is TGTGCCAGCAGCCAAGGAGGAGAAAAACTGTTTTTT.

The genes are TRBV6-6 and TRBJ1-4; maybe TRBD1 (5 bases). This CDR3 comprises 13 residues. V was pared by 7 bases and J by 5 bases, with 11 bases between. Germline loops: CDR1 MNHNY, CDR2 SVGAGI (reference sequence). CDR3 loop: CASTIAGNEKLFF. CDR3 sequence (DNA): TGTGCCAGCACCATCGCAGGGAATGAAAAACTGTTTTTT.

This sequence joins TRBV5-1 and TRBJ2-5; TRBD2 is a possible D gene (6 bases). This CDR3 is 16 amino acids long. Trimming cost V 4 bases and J 3 bases, with 19 bases left between them. The germline V gene encodes CDR1 SGHRS and CDR2 YFSETQ. In DNA form, the CDR3 reads TGCGCCAGCAGCCCGCGGGCTGCGGGGCTGAAAGAGACCCAGTACTTC. Its translation is CASSPRAAGLKETQYF.

This clone has just a few counts. This sequence joins TRBV5-1 and TRBJ1-2; D remains unclear. The CDR3 is 13 residues long. V was pared by 0 bases and J by 6 bases, with 9 bases between. The germline CDR1 and CDR2 sequences are SGHRS and YFSETQ. The CDR3 region has the DNA TGCGCCAGCAGCTTGGCTGCTGGGGATGGCTACACCTTC. This sequence encodes CASSLAAGDGYTF. The variable domain in full, completed from reference TRBV5-1 and TRBJ1-2, reads KAGVTQTPRYLIKTRGQQVTLSCSPISGHRSVSWYQQTPGQGLQFLFEYFSETQRNKGNFPGRFSGRQFSNSRSEMNVSTLELGDSALYLCASSLAAGDGYTFGSGTRLTVV.

This rearrangement joins TRBV5-1 to TRBJ2-7; no reliable D call. Germline V gene lookup returns CDR1 SGHRS and CDR2 YFSETQ. This CDR3 spans 15 amino acids. The V end lost 4 bases, the J end lost 1 base, and 15 bases lay between the germline ends. The CDR3 here is CASSESREPSYEQYF. As DNA, the CDR3 is TGCGCCAGCAGCGAATCAAGAGAGCCTTCCTACGAGCAGTACTTC.

This clone was observed once. In nucleotides, the CDR3 is TGTGCCAGCAGCAAAGAAGCGGGGGTAAGTGAGGAGACCCAGTACTTC. Protein sequence: CASSKEAGVSEETQYF. The V call is TRBV21-1, the J call TRBJ2-5; the D segment call TRBD2 is taken from the table without a DNA check. TRBV21-1 represents a pseudogene. The CDR3 is made up of 16 amino acids.

V gene TRBV4-1 combines with J gene TRBJ1-2; D is undetermined. Germline CDR1 and CDR2: MGHRA and YSYEKL. Trimming cost V 3 bases and J 0 bases, with 14 bases left between them. This CDR3 has 16 amino acids. The CDR3 here is CASSQGDGRANYGYTF. The CDR3 DNA reads TGCGCCAGCAGCCAGGGAGACGGGCGAGCTAACTATGGCTACACCTTC.